This is a list of T cell receptor beta chains from one sample in a study of early T cells in non-severe SARS-CoV-2 infection. TCRdb re-called the 5' RACE reads through MiXCR, storing one row per CDR3 protein. Of about 52,000 distinct CDR3 sequences listed, roughly 11% are singletons. Sequencing was carried out using whole blood. These receptors all come from an adult who was a healthcare worker with PCR-confirmed SARS-CoV-2 infection or an uninfected control (not recorded which). Each CDR3 is given with its conserved first and last residue. Each record gives: CDR3 protein, CDR3 DNA, J gene, D gene, clone size, V gene. D genes are given only for firm matches. Rows give clone size only sometimes, using once, few, many, or a class for an expanded clone.

CDR3 protein: CASSLAVGSTEAFF
CDR3 DNA: TGTGCCAGCAGCTTAGCAGTGGGGAGCACTGAAGCTTTCTTT
J gene: TRBJ1-1
D gene: -
clone size: -
V gene: TRBV11-2

CDR3 protein: CASSLGAQGFQNIQYF
CDR3 DNA: TGTGCCAGCAGCTTGGGGGCCCAGGGATTCCAAAACATTCAGTACTTC
J gene: TRBJ2-4
D gene: -
clone size: -
V gene: TRBV5-5

CDR3 protein: CASNPPRDRVLDQPQHF
CDR3 DNA: TGTGCCAGCAATCCACCGAGGGACAGGGTATTGGATCAGCCCCAGCATTTT
J gene: TRBJ1-5
D gene: TRBD1
clone size: -
V gene: TRBV6-6

CDR3 protein: CASSLESADQETQYF
CDR3 DNA: TGTGCCAGCAGTTTGGAGTCTGCCGACCAAGAGACCCAGTACTTC
J gene: TRBJ2-5
D gene: -
clone size: many
V gene: TRBV28

CDR3 protein: CSSAPSLGNTQYF
CDR3 DNA: TGCAGCTCGGCCCCCTCGCTGGGAAATACGCAGTATTTT
J gene: TRBJ2-3
D gene: -
clone size: few
V gene: TRBV29-1

CDR3 protein: CASSSRTTGNEQFF
CDR3 DNA: TGTGCCAGCAGCTCGCGGACTACGGGCAATGAGCAGTTCTTC
J gene: TRBJ2-1
D gene: -
clone size: few
V gene: TRBV7-2

CDR3 protein: CASSLFTGGDGYTF
CDR3 DNA: TGCGCCAGCAGCCTCTTTACAGGGGGCGATGGCTACACCTTC
J gene: TRBJ1-2
D gene: TRBD1
clone size: many
V gene: TRBV5-1

CDR3 protein: CSVGQGKETQYF
CDR3 DNA: TGCAGTGTTGGACAGGGTAAAGAGACCCAGTACTTC
J gene: TRBJ2-5
D gene: TRBD1
clone size: -
V gene: TRBV20-1

CDR3 protein: CASSLSGDYNEQFF
CDR3 DNA: TGTGCCAGCAGTTTATCTGGTGATTACAATGAGCAGTTCTTC
J gene: TRBJ2-1
D gene: -
clone size: -
V gene: TRBV27

CDR3 protein: CASSYLAGTNEQFF
CDR3 DNA: TGTGCCAGCAGCTACTTAGCGGGAACCAATGAGCAGTTCTTC
J gene: TRBJ2-1
D gene: TRBD2
clone size: -
V gene: TRBV7-6

CDR3 protein: CATSISGRRLDTQYF
CDR3 DNA: TGTGCCACCAGTATTAGCGGGAGAAGGCTAGATACGCAGTATTTT
J gene: TRBJ2-3
D gene: TRBD2
clone size: many
V gene: TRBV24-1

CDR3 protein: CASSPIGRGANVLTF
CDR3 DNA: TGTGCCAGCAGCCCGATAGGGCGAGGGGCCAACGTCCTGACTTTC
J gene: TRBJ2-6
D gene: -
clone size: many
V gene: TRBV7-8

CDR3 protein: CATKSPLGTSTDTQYF
CDR3 DNA: TGTGCCACCAAATCCCCCCTAGGTACTAGCACAGATACGCAGTATTTT
J gene: TRBJ2-3
D gene: -
clone size: -
V gene: TRBV10-3

CDR3 protein: CASSSVGLTQETQYF
CDR3 DNA: TGTGCCAGCAGCTCAGTGGGACTAACTCAAGAGACCCAGTACTTC
J gene: TRBJ2-5
D gene: TRBD2
clone size: -
V gene: TRBV5-4

CDR3 protein: CASRPNNQPQHF
CDR3 DNA: TGTGCCAGCCGCCCGAACAATCAGCCCCAGCATTTT
J gene: TRBJ1-5
D gene: -
clone size: many
V gene: TRBV19

CDR3 protein: CASRRSGGYYNEQFF
CDR3 DNA: TGTGCCAGCAGAAGGTCGGGAGGGTACTACAATGAGCAGTTCTTC
J gene: TRBJ2-1
D gene: TRBD2
clone size: many
V gene: TRBV7-6

CDR3 protein: CASSLKVDYGSYEQYF
CDR3 DNA: TGTGCCAGCAGCTTGAAGGTGGACTACGGGTCCTACGAGCAGTACTTC
J gene: TRBJ2-7
D gene: -
clone size: few
V gene: TRBV7-2

CDR3 protein: CSSTSALANEAFF
CDR3 DNA: TGCAGCTCCACCTCAGCTCTAGCGAACGAAGCTTTCTTT
J gene: TRBJ1-1
D gene: -
clone size: medium-sized
V gene: TRBV29-1

CDR3 protein: CASSFDRGRRNEQFF
CDR3 DNA: TGTGCCAGCAGCTTCGACAGGGGGAGAAGGAATGAGCAGTTCTTC
J gene: TRBJ2-1
D gene: TRBD1
clone size: few
V gene: TRBV7-6

CDR3 protein: CASSIQGAANEQFF
CDR3 DNA: TGTGCCAGCAGCATACAGGGGGCGGCCAATGAGCAGTTCTTC
J gene: TRBJ2-1
D gene: TRBD1
clone size: -
V gene: TRBV11-1

CDR3 protein: CASSLSAKGNSPLHF
CDR3 DNA: TGTGCCAGCAGCTTATCCGCAAAGGGTAATTCACCCCTCCACTTT
J gene: TRBJ1-6
D gene: -
clone size: many
V gene: TRBV5-6

CDR3 protein: CAIKGGLNTEAFF
CDR3 DNA: TGTGCCATCAAGGGGGGGTTGAACACTGAAGCTTTCTTT
J gene: TRBJ1-1
D gene: -
clone size: -
V gene: TRBV10-3

CDR3 protein: CASSKTSGLEMGQFF
CDR3 DNA: TGTGCCAGCAGCAAGACTAGCGGGCTAGAGATGGGGCAGTTCTTC
J gene: TRBJ2-1
D gene: TRBD2
clone size: many
V gene: TRBV11-2

CDR3 protein: CASRKPGARERNQPQHF
CDR3 DNA: TGTGCCAGCAGAAAGCCTGGAGCAAGGGAGCGCAATCAGCCCCAGCATTTT
J gene: TRBJ1-5
D gene: -
clone size: many
V gene: TRBV28

CDR3 protein: CASTTALYGYTF
CDR3 DNA: TGTGCGAGCACCACAGCGCTCTATGGCTACACCTTC
J gene: TRBJ1-2
D gene: -
clone size: -
V gene: TRBV28

CDR3 protein: CASSLTLNTEAFF
CDR3 DNA: TGTGCCAGCAGCTTGACCTTGAACACTGAAGCTTTCTTT
J gene: TRBJ1-1
D gene: -
clone size: many
V gene: TRBV7-6

CDR3 protein: CASSYDSRNYEQYF
CDR3 DNA: TGTGCCAGCAGTTACGACAGTCGAAACTACGAGCAGTACTTC
J gene: TRBJ2-7
D gene: -
clone size: many
V gene: TRBV28

CDR3 protein: CASTIDRAYEQYF
CDR3 DNA: TGTGCCAGCACGATTGACAGGGCCTACGAGCAGTACTTC
J gene: TRBJ2-7
D gene: -
clone size: many
V gene: TRBV21-1

CDR3 protein: CASSFGGWGRSNTGELFF
CDR3 DNA: TGTGCCAGCAGCTTTGGAGGGTGGGGTAGATCGAACACCGGGGAGCTGTTTTTT
J gene: TRBJ2-2
D gene: -
clone size: -
V gene: TRBV5-5

CDR3 protein: CSARARGRYEQYF
CDR3 DNA: TGCAGTGCTAGAGCTAGAGGTCGGTACGAGCAGTACTTC
J gene: TRBJ2-7
D gene: -
clone size: -
V gene: TRBV20-1

CDR3 protein: CSAPTPSGREETQYF
CDR3 DNA: TGCAGTGCCCCAACCCCGAGCGGGAGGGAAGAGACCCAGTACTTC
J gene: TRBJ2-5
D gene: TRBD2
clone size: many
V gene: TRBV20-1

CDR3 protein: CASSSLSTEAFF
CDR3 DNA: TGTGCCAGCAGTTCCCTGAGCACTGAAGCTTTCTTT
J gene: TRBJ1-1
D gene: -
clone size: few
V gene: TRBV25-1

CDR3 protein: CASSTLPARDSNEQFF
CDR3 DNA: TGTGCCAGCAGTACACTCCCAGCCCGGGACTCAAATGAGCAGTTCTTC
J gene: TRBJ2-1
D gene: -
clone size: few
V gene: TRBV6-2/TRBV6-3

CDR3 protein: CASSQDGPNEKLFF
CDR3 DNA: TGCGCCAGCAGCCAAGATGGGCCTAATGAAAAACTGTTTTTT
J gene: TRBJ1-4
D gene: -
clone size: few
V gene: TRBV4-3

CDR3 protein: CASAGELINYGYTF
CDR3 DNA: TGTGCCAGCGCAGGGGAGCTTATCAACTATGGCTACACCTTC
J gene: TRBJ1-2
D gene: -
clone size: many
V gene: TRBV5-4

CDR3 protein: CASSQDRGPYEQYF
CDR3 DNA: TGCGCCAGCAGCCAGGACAGGGGGCCGTACGAGCAGTACTTC
J gene: TRBJ2-7
D gene: TRBD1
clone size: few
V gene: TRBV4-3

CDR3 protein: CASSLPGTGDSYEQYF
CDR3 DNA: TGTGCCAGCAGCCTCCCAGGGACAGGGGATTCCTACGAGCAGTACTTC
J gene: TRBJ2-7
D gene: TRBD1
clone size: many
V gene: TRBV12-3/TRBV12-4

CDR3 protein: CASSYGGQANTEAFF
CDR3 DNA: TGTGCCAGCAGTTATGGTGGTCAGGCGAACACTGAAGCTTTCTTT
J gene: TRBJ1-1
D gene: -
clone size: -
V gene: TRBV6-2/TRBV6-3

CDR3 protein: CASSFDSADTQYF
CDR3 DNA: TGTGCCAGCAGCTTTGACAGCGCAGATACGCAGTATTTT
J gene: TRBJ2-3
D gene: -
clone size: -
V gene: TRBV11-2

CDR3 protein: CASLPPGDTQYF
CDR3 DNA: TGTGCCAGCTTGCCACCTGGCGATACGCAGTATTTT
J gene: TRBJ2-3
D gene: -
clone size: many
V gene: TRBV18

CDR3 protein: CASSASRPSGRTEQFF
CDR3 DNA: TGTGCCAGCAGCGCGAGTCGGCCTAGCGGGAGGACTGAGCAGTTCTTC
J gene: TRBJ2-1
D gene: TRBD2
clone size: many
V gene: TRBV7-2

CDR3 protein: CASSLRGTSGNNEQFF
CDR3 DNA: TGTGCCAGCAGCCTCCGAGGGACTAGCGGGAACAATGAGCAGTTCTTC
J gene: TRBJ2-1
D gene: TRBD2
clone size: many
V gene: TRBV11-2

CDR3 protein: CAISTGQGNTEAFF
CDR3 DNA: TGTGCCATCAGTACGGGACAGGGAAACACTGAAGCTTTCTTT
J gene: TRBJ1-1
D gene: TRBD1
clone size: few
V gene: TRBV10-3

CDR3 protein: CASRPPTSGPEETQYF
CDR3 DNA: TGTGCCAGCAGGCCGCCCACTAGCGGGCCAGAAGAGACCCAGTACTTC
J gene: TRBJ2-5
D gene: TRBD2
clone size: few
V gene: TRBV12-3/TRBV12-4

CDR3 protein: CASGQTPNTEAFF
CDR3 DNA: TGTGCCAGCGGACAGACTCCGAACACTGAAGCTTTCTTT
J gene: TRBJ1-1
D gene: -
clone size: few
V gene: TRBV27

CDR3 protein: CASSLVAGNMNTEAFF
CDR3 DNA: TGTGCCAGCAGCTTAGTGGCAGGGAACATGAACACTGAAGCTTTCTTT
J gene: TRBJ1-1
D gene: -
clone size: few
V gene: TRBV11-2

CDR3 protein: CASSQPGGRGTSPLHF
CDR3 DNA: TGTGCCAGCAGCCAACCGGGGGGAAGGGGAACTTCACCCCTCCACTTT
J gene: TRBJ1-6
D gene: -
clone size: -
V gene: TRBV3-1

CDR3 protein: CASSQDSWATDSPLHF
CDR3 DNA: TGCGCCAGCAGCCAAGATTCTTGGGCAACGGATTCACCCCTCCACTTT
J gene: TRBJ1-6
D gene: -
clone size: -
V gene: TRBV4-1

CDR3 protein: CASSPEGTGGNTIYF
CDR3 DNA: TGTGCCAGCAGTCCGGAGGGGACGGGAGGAAACACCATATATTTT
J gene: TRBJ1-3
D gene: -
clone size: -
V gene: TRBV3-1

CDR3 protein: CASSQEPTGILYNEQFF
CDR3 DNA: TGTGCCAGCAGCCAAGAGCCGACAGGGATCCTATACAATGAGCAGTTCTTC
J gene: TRBJ2-1
D gene: TRBD1
clone size: -
V gene: TRBV3-1

CDR3 protein: CASREQINTDTQYF
CDR3 DNA: TGTGCCAGCCGGGAACAGATCAACACAGATACGCAGTATTTT
J gene: TRBJ2-3
D gene: -
clone size: few
V gene: TRBV6-5

CDR3 protein: CASSYSLAGDEQFF
CDR3 DNA: TGTGCCAGCAGTTACTCCCTAGCGGGAGATGAGCAGTTCTTC
J gene: TRBJ2-1
D gene: TRBD2
clone size: -
V gene: TRBV6-5

CDR3 protein: CASSQTGRKGNEQFF
CDR3 DNA: TGTGCCAGCAGTCAAACGGGACGAAAGGGCAATGAGCAGTTCTTC
J gene: TRBJ2-1
D gene: -
clone size: many
V gene: TRBV7-9

CDR3 protein: CASSGHGTASDTQYF
CDR3 DNA: TGTGCCAGCAGTGGACATGGGACAGCGTCAGATACGCAGTATTTT
J gene: TRBJ2-3
D gene: TRBD1
clone size: -
V gene: TRBV2

CDR3 protein: CASSVGTVEAFF
CDR3 DNA: TGTGCCAGCAGTGTAGGGACGGTTGAAGCTTTCTTT
J gene: TRBJ1-1
D gene: -
clone size: many
V gene: TRBV2

CDR3 protein: CASSDSSGGTDTQYF
CDR3 DNA: TGTGCCAGCAGTGACTCTAGCGGGGGCACAGATACGCAGTATTTT
J gene: TRBJ2-3
D gene: TRBD2
clone size: -
V gene: TRBV6-4

CDR3 protein: CASSLSRHEQFF
CDR3 DNA: TGTGCCAGCAGCTTATCCCGGCATGAGCAGTTCTTC
J gene: TRBJ2-1
D gene: -
clone size: few
V gene: TRBV7-2

CDR3 protein: CASSPIGGQGGDQPQHF
CDR3 DNA: TGTGCCAGCAGCCCCATAGGGGGACAGGGTGGTGATCAGCCCCAGCATTTT
J gene: TRBJ1-5
D gene: TRBD1
clone size: few
V gene: TRBV6-2/TRBV6-3

CDR3 protein: CASSFTLQGNYGYTF
CDR3 DNA: TGTGCCAGCAGCTTTACCCTACAGGGGAACTATGGCTACACCTTC
J gene: TRBJ1-2
D gene: TRBD1
clone size: -
V gene: TRBV7-6